Presented here are 21 T cell receptor beta chains from one specimen sequenced in a study of blood T cell repertoires in COVID-19. The assay was immunoSEQ multiplex PCR, and TCRdb's table has in-frame clones only and misses some. The table lists fewer than 100,000 clones, around 80% of them singletons. Sequencing was done on a sample of peripheral blood. Receptors originate from a man in his sixties or seventies with acute or convalescent COVID-19.

This clone was seen more than once but under ten times. The chain carries TRBV18 and TRBJ2-5; 8 bases fit TRBD2. There are 14 residues in the CDR3. Germline CDR1 and CDR2: KGHSH and LQKENI. J gave up 2 bases and V 3 bases, and 2 bases lay outside the gene matches. CDR3 in amino acids: CASSPGLVQETQYF. The DNA for the CDR3 is TGTGCCAGCTCACCGGGACTAGTTCAAGAGACCCAGTACTTC.

The chain carries TRBV4-1 and TRBJ2-7; a possible D gene is TRBD1 (6 bases). Trimming took 4 bases from V and 3 from J, leaving 13 bases between them. The CDR3 runs to 14 residues. Per the germline V gene, CDR1 is MGHRA and CDR2 is YSYEKL. The CDR3 DNA is TGCGCCAGCAGCCCTGGACAGAGAAACTACGAGCAGTACTTC. Translation gives CASSPGQRNYEQYF.

The V and J genes are TRBV5-6 and TRBJ2-2; D gene ambiguous. The ends were cut back, 1 base at V and 3 bases at J, with 13 bases in the middle. Germline V gene sequence: CDR1 SGHDT, CDR2 YYEEEE. This CDR3 region has 16 residues. CDR3 in amino acids: CASSLSTRRDTGELFF. The CDR3 DNA follows: TGTGCCAGCAGCTTGTCGACTCGACGGGACACCGGGGAGCTGTTTTTT. Full variable domain (outside the CDR3, taken from reference TRBV5-6 and TRBJ2-2): DAGVTQSPTHLIKTRGQQVTLRCSPKSGHDTVSWYQQALGQGPQFIFQYYEEEERQRGNFPDRFSGHQFPNYSSELNVNALLLGDSALYLCASSLSTRRDTGELFFGEGSRLTVL.

This chain links TRBV6-2 or TRBV6-3 with TRBJ2-1; 12 nucleotides line up with TRBD2. CDR1 and CDR2 from the germline V gene are MNHEY and SVGEGT. The V and J ends lost 2 bases and 15 bases, in that order; junction bases with no gene match: 14. CDR3 length: 16 amino acids. Here the CDR3 DNA reads TGTGCCAGCAGTTACGACCATGGGCTAGCGGGAGGGAAACCGTTCTTC. This sequence encodes CASSYDHGLAGGKPFF.

The rearrangement joins TRBV5-1 to TRBJ2-7; 10 bases agree with TRBD1. V shed 4 bases, J shed 1 base, and the junction held 5 bases outside the gene matches. The CDR3 extends over 15 amino acids. Germline V gene sequence: CDR1 SGHRS, CDR2 YFSETQ. DNA of the CDR3: TGCGCCAGCAGCACCGGGACAGGGGAGTCCTACGAGCAGTACTTC. Protein sequence: CASSTGTGESYEQYF.

This chain uses TRBV12-5 with TRBJ2-3; D unclear. Trimming stripped 4 bases from V and 0 bases from J, with 5 bases between. The germline V gene encodes CDR1 LGHNT and CDR2 FRNRAP. This CDR3 spans 13 amino acids. The CDR3 spells CASGYGSTDTQYF. Written as DNA, the CDR3 is TGTGCTAGTGGTTACGGGAGCACAGATACGCAGTATTTT.

J is TRBJ2-7 and V is TRBV7-2, with D maybe TRBD2 (6 bases). CDR3 size: 15 residues. Germline CDR1 is SGHTA and CDR2 is FQGNSA. Deletions cut 1 base from V and 0 bases from J, with 10 bases between. The CDR3 here is CASSLGRVSSYEQYF. CDR3 nucleotides: TGTGCCAGCAGCTTAGGGAGGGTGAGCTCCTACGAGCAGTACTTC. The entire variable domain, with the rest obtained from reference TRBV7-2 and TRBJ2-7, is as follows: GAGVSQSPSNKVTEKGKDVELRCDPISGHTALYWYRQSLGQGLEFLIYFQGNSAPDKSGLPSDRFSAERTGGSVSTLTIQRTQQEDSAVYLCASSLGRVSSYEQYFGPGTRLTVT.

V is TRBV3-1 (or the pseudogene TRBV3-2) and J is TRBJ2-2, with 16 bases aligning to TRBD2. CDR3 size: 18 residues. Germline CDR1 LGHDT, CDR2 YNNKEL (reference sequence). V lost 6 bases, J lost 4 bases, and 8 bases stayed unmatched. CDR3: CASSPGLAGGAGTGELFF. The CDR3 nucleotides read TGTGCCAGCAGTCCGGGACTAGCGGGAGGGGCGGGCACCGGGGAGCTGTTTTTT.

This sequence joins TRBV7-6 and TRBJ2-1; no clear D gene. CDR1 and CDR2 from the germline V gene are SGHVS and FNYEAQ. Trimming stripped 0 bases from V and 10 bases from J, with 13 bases between. This CDR3 is built from 14 residues. The CDR3 loop is CASSLAGAKEEQFF. CDR3 DNA sequence: TGTGCCAGCAGCTTAGCCGGAGCGAAAGAGGAGCAGTTCTTC. The entire variable domain, with the rest obtained from reference TRBV7-6 and TRBJ2-1, is as follows: GAGVSQSPRYKVTKRGQDVALRCDPISGHVSLYWYRQALGQGPEFLTYFNYEAQQDKSGLPNDRFSAERPEGSISTLTIQRTEQRDSAMYRCASSLAGAKEEQFFGPGTRLTVL.

This chain links TRBV3-1 (or the pseudogene TRBV3-2) with TRBJ2-3; D is perhaps TRBD2 (6 bases). Trimming removed 1 base at V and 2 bases at J, with 13 bases between. Germline lookup yields CDR1 LGHDT and CDR2 YNNKEL (reference sequence). The CDR3 totals 16 residues. CDR3 protein: CASSQVRAGFTDTQYF. The CDR3 DNA is TGTGCCAGCAGCCAAGTCCGGGCGGGGTTCACAGATACGCAGTATTTT.

This chain connects TRBV18 to TRBJ2-1; 12 bases map to TRBD2. Trimming took 6 bases from V and 7 from J; bases not matched to a gene: 4. Germline loops: CDR1 KGHSH, CDR2 LQKENI. This CDR3 comprises 14 residues. The CDR3: CASSSTSGSNEQFF. CDR3 sequence (DNA): TGTGCCAGCTCGTCGACTAGCGGGAGTAATGAGCAGTTCTTC.

V usage is TRBV4-1 and J usage is TRBJ2-7; D is perhaps TRBD2 (5 bases). V lost 1 base and J lost 2, with 9 bases in between. Germline values: CDR1 MGHRA, CDR2 YSYEKL. This CDR3 is built from 14 residues. CDR3: CASSQGGGAYEQYF. CDR3 nucleotides: TGCGCCAGCAGCCAAGGCGGAGGCGCCTACGAGCAGTACTTC.

The rearrangement uses TRBV27 and TRBJ1-5; 9 nucleotides match TRBD1. CDR1 and CDR2 (germline): MNHEY, SMNVEV (reference sequence). The V segment lost 8 bases and the J segment 8 bases; nucleotides outside the gene matches: 7. The CDR3 spans 13 residues. The CDR3 region has the DNA TGTGCCAGCTCCCGGGACAGGGACGAGCCCCAGCATTTT. It codes for CASSRDRDEPQHF.

The chain uses TRBV2 and TRBJ1-5, with TRBD1 identical over 10 bases. V lost 5 bases to trimming and J lost 3 bases; unmatched junction nucleotides: 7. The CDR3 is made up of 16 amino acids. Germline V CDR1 and CDR2: SNHLY, FYNNEI. The CDR3: CASSTSGTGVNQPQHF. CDR3 bases: TGTGCCAGCAGTACCTCCGGGACAGGGGTCAATCAGCCCCAGCATTTT.

The V and J genes are TRBV9 and TRBJ1-3; TRBD1 agrees at 9 bases. Losses at the gene ends were 4 bases for V and 6 bases for J; bases not matched to a gene: 5. The CDR3 is 14 amino acids. Germline CDR1 reads SGDLS; CDR2 reads YYNGEE. Here the CDR3 reads CASSSRTGVNTIYF. The DNA of the CDR3 is TGTGCCAGCAGCTCTCGGACAGGGGTAAACACCATATATTTT.

This clone has more than one count but fewer than ten. The gene calls are TRBV6-5 and TRBJ1-1, with D tentatively TRBD1 (6 bases). The germline V gene has CDR1 MNHEY and CDR2 SVGAGI. V was cut by 7 bases and J by 5 bases, with 20 bases left in between. The CDR3 is 15 residues long. The CDR3: CASIPGPNRETEAFF. Here the CDR3 DNA reads TGTGCCAGCATCCCCGGGCCAAACAGGGAAACTGAAGCTTTCTTT.

This chain uses TRBV5-4 with TRBJ2-3, with 8 bases that match TRBD1. The CDR3 has 16 amino acids. The trim removed 3 bases at V and 4 bases at J, leaving 10 bases unmatched. CDR1 and CDR2 (germline): SGHNT, YYREEE (reference sequence). The CDR3 bases are TGTGCCAGCAGCTCCCCGTTGGACAGGGTCGCAGATACGCAGTATTTT. Translating gives CASSSPLDRVADTQYF.

This chain links TRBV7-6 with TRBJ2-3, with 8 bases aligning to TRBD2. The CDR3 length is 17 residues. Germline CDR1 is SGHVS and CDR2 is FNYEAQ. V lost 1 base, J lost 4 bases, and 10 bases stayed unmatched. CDR3 sequence (DNA): TGTGCCAGCAGCTTAGGACCGGGAGGGGCCCGGCCAGATACGCAGTATTTT. This sequence encodes CASSLGPGGARPDTQYF.

The V gene is TRBV27, the J gene TRBJ2-1; D may be TRBD2 (6 bases). Trimming shortened V by 8 bases and J by 2 bases, and 19 bases separated the two germline ends. Germline V gene sequence: CDR1 MNHEY, CDR2 SMNVEV (reference sequence). This CDR3 is 16 amino acids long. CDR3 protein: CASSFELAATYNEQFF. The CDR3 nucleotides are TGTGCCAGCTCCTTCGAGTTAGCGGCCACCTACAATGAGCAGTTCTTC.

This clone was observed a handful of times. This chain uses TRBV7-2 with TRBJ2-1, with D perhaps TRBD1 (7 bases). V lost 2 bases, J lost 2 bases, and 10 bases lay in between. The CDR3 sequence is 15 residues long. CDR1 SGHTA and CDR2 FQGNSA come from the germline V gene. The CDR3 loop is CASSLQGGTYNEQFF. CDR3 DNA sequence: TGTGCCAGCAGCTTACAGGGGGGAACCTACAATGAGCAGTTCTTC.

CDR3 bases: TGTGCCAGCACCGCTAGCGGGAGGCCCCAAGAGACCCAGTACTTC. It specifies CASTASGRPQETQYF. The chain is built from TRBV9 and TRBJ2-5; 11 bases agree with TRBD2. Germline trimming cut 6 bases from V and 1 base from J; bases unmatched to any gene: 5. In germline, CDR1 is SGDLS, CDR2 YYNGEE. The CDR3 is 15 residues long.